These 9 T cell receptor beta chains came from one sample sequenced in a study of cytomegalovirus exposure and HLA in healthy donors. The PCR used 60 Vbeta and 13 Jbeta primers. Sequenced by immunoSEQ multiplex PCR; TCRdb stores in-frame clones only, minus some. Of about 110,000 clones listed, 74% were seen once; the top ten hold more than 2%. The sample taken for sequencing was PBMCs. The receptor source for this set is a man between 50 and 59 years old in good health and CMV-seropositive.

The chain carries TRBV5-6 and TRBJ1-1; TRBD1 agrees at 7 bases. Trimming at V came to 4 bases and at J to 5 bases, leaving 5 bases not matched to a gene. Germline V gene sequence: CDR1 SGHDT, CDR2 YYEEEE. This CDR3 comprises 13 residues. CDR3: CASSPQGSTEAFF. The CDR3 nucleotides read TGTGCCAGCAGCCCACAGGGGAGTACTGAAGCTTTCTTT.

This chain connects TRBV28 to TRBJ2-3; 8 nucleotides agree with TRBD2. The CDR3 loop spans 14 amino acids. Germline V gene sequence: CDR1 MDHEN, CDR2 SYDVKM. CDR3 sequence: CVVGAGESTDTQYF. CDR3 sequence (DNA): TGTGTCGTGGGAGCGGGGGAATCGACAGATACGCAGTATTTT.

The CDR3 DNA reads as TGCGCCAGCACCCTATTAACGGGGAACACTGAAGCTTTCTTT. This translates into CASTLLTGNTEAFF. This chain joins TRBV4-1 and TRBJ1-1; D unclear. V shed 7 bases and J shed 1 base, with 13 bases lying between them. Germline values: CDR1 MGHRA, CDR2 YSYEKL. There are 14 residues in the CDR3.

The chain couples TRBV7-3 to TRBJ1-1; D may be TRBD1 (5 bases). CDR1 and CDR2 (germline): SGHTA, FQGTGA. The CDR3 has 15 residues. Deletions cut 5 bases from V and 5 bases from J, with 18 bases between. CDR3 sequence: CASSASNGGETEAFF. Here the CDR3 DNA reads TGTGCCAGCAGCGCCTCAAATGGGGGGGAAACTGAAGCTTTCTTT.

CDR3: CASSLRTGGWYEQYF. CDR3 sequence (DNA): TGTGCCAGCAGCCTCCGGACAGGGGGTTGGTACGAGCAGTACTTC. V is TRBV14 and J is TRBJ2-7, with 10 bases aligning to TRBD1. Germline CDR1 reads SGHDN; CDR2 reads FVKESK. Trimming at V came to 4 bases and at J to 4 bases, leaving 7 bases not matched to a gene. There are 15 residues in the CDR3.

This clone occurred once. This chain uses TRBV2 with TRBJ2-3; perhaps TRBD2 as D (5 bases). V was cut by 7 bases and J by 2 bases, with 10 bases left in between. Germline CDR1 SNHLY, CDR2 FYNNEI. This CDR3 contains 13 residues. In DNA, the CDR3 is TGTGCCAGCACCCGGGAATTCACAGATACGCAGTATTTT. Amino acid sequence: CASTREFTDTQYF.

The chain is built from TRBV20-1 and TRBJ2-5; D perhaps matches TRBD2 (5 bases). Looked up from germline, CDR1 is DFQATT and CDR2 is SNEGSKA (reference sequence). The CDR3 has 11 amino acids. The V end lost 7 bases, the J end lost 1 base, and 7 bases lay between the germline ends. The CDR3 loop is CSGTFQETQYF. CDR3 DNA: TGCAGTGGGACTTTCCAAGAGACCCAGTACTTC.

The chain uses TRBV7-3 and TRBJ2-3; 7 nucleotides align to TRBD2. V dropped 1 base and J dropped 5; count of bases not matched to a gene: 9. The CDR3 has 16 residues. The germline V gene has CDR1 SGHTA and CDR2 FQGTGA. CDR3 coding DNA: TGTGCCAGCAGCTTAAATGCGGCGGGAGTGGGAGATACGCAGTATTTT. This encodes CASSLNAAGVGDTQYF.

Only one count was recorded for this clone. This rearrangement joins TRBV6-9 to TRBJ2-7, with 11 bases matching TRBD1. With V trimmed by 6 bases and J by 1 base, 14 bases remained unmatched. The CDR3 runs 18 residues. Germline values: CDR1 MNHGY, CDR2 SVAAGI. CDR3 sequence: CASSSSDRGRAMSYEQYF. CDR3 bases: TGTGCCAGCAGCTCCTCGGACAGGGGGCGCGCAATGTCCTACGAGCAGTACTTC.